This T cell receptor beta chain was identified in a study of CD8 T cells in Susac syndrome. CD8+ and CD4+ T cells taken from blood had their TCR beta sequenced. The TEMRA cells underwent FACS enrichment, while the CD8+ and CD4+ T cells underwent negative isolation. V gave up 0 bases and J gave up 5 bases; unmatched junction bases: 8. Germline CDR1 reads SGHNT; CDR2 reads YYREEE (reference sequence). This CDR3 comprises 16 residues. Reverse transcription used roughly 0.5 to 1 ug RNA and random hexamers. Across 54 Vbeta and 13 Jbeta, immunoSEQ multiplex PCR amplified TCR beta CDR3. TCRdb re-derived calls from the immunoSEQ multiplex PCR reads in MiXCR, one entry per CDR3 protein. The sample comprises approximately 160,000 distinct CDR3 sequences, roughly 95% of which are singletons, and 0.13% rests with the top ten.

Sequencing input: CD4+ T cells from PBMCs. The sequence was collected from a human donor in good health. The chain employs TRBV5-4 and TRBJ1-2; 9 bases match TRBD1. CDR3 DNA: TGTGCCAGCAGCTTGGGAGACAGGGGGGTAGAGTATGGCTACACCTTC. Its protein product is CASSLGDRGVEYGYTF. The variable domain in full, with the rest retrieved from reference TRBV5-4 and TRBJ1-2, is ETGVTQSPTHLIKTRGQQVTLRCSSQSGHNTVSWYQQALGQGPQFIFQYYREEENGRGNFPPRFSGLQFPNYSSELNVNALELDDSALYLCASSLGDRGVEYGYTFGSGTRLTVV.